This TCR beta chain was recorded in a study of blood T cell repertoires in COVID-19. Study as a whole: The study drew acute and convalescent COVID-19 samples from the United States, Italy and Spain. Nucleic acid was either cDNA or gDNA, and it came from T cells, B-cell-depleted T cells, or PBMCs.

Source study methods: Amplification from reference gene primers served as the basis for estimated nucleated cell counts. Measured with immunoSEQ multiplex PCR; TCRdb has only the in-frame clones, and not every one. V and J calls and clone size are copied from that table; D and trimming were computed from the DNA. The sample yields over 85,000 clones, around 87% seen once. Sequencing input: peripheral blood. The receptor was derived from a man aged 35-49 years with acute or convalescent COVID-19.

The CDR3, as DNA: TGTGCCAGCATCCGGGAGAGAGGGAAAGTGGAGTATGGCTACACCTTC. The encoded protein is CASIRERGKVEYGYTF. The chain joins TRBV5-8 to TRBJ1-2; D not resolved. V was cut by 6 bases and J by 5 bases, with 23 bases left in between. There are 16 residues in the CDR3. The V gene's germline CDR1 is SGHTS and CDR2 YDEGEE.